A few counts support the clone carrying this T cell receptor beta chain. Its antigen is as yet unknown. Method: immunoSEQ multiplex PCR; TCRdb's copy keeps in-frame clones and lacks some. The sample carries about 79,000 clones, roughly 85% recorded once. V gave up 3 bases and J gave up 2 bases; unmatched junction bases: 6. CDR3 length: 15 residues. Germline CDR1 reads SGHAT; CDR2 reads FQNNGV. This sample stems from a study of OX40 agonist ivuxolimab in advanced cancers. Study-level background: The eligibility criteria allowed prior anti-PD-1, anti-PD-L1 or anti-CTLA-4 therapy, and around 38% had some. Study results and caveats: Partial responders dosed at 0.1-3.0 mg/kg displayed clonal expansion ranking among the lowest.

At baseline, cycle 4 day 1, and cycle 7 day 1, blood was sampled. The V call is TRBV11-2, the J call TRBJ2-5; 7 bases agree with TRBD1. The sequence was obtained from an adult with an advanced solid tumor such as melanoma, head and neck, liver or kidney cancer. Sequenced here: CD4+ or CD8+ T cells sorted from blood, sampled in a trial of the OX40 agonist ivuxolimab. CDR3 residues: CASSLNTGEQETQYF. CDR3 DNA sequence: TGTGCCAGCAGCTTGAACACAGGGGAACAAGAGACCCAGTACTTC. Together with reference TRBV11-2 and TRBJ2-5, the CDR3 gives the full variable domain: EAGVAQSPRYKIIEKRQSVAFWCNPISGHATLYWYQQILGQGPKLLIQFQNNGVVDDSQLPKDRFSAERLKGVDSTLKIQPAKLEDSAVYLCASSLNTGEQETQYFGPGTRLLVL.